This is a list of T cell receptor beta chains from one sample in a study of vaccination effects on CD4 cells after COVID-19. The protocol was immunoSEQ multiplex PCR, while the TCRdb copy is restricted to in-frame clones and leaves out a portion. The table has some 22,000 clones, around 72% seen once. No antigens are known for them. The specimen comprised CD4+ T cells from PBMCs cultured with HCoV-NL63 spike peptides, sampled before COVID-19 vaccination. The receptors stem from a human donor who received a COVID-19 vaccine. Both conserved end residues are part of each CDR3. Fields, in order: CDR3 protein, CDR3 DNA, J gene, clone size, D gene, V gene. A D gene is named only where the DNA matches it firmly. Not every row has a clone size; where given, it reads once, few, many or a size class.

CDR3 protein: CASSPPGGPGNTIYF
CDR3 DNA: TGTGCCAGCAGCCCGCCCGGGGGGCCCGGAAACACCATATATTTT
J gene: TRBJ1-3
clone size: once
D gene: -
V gene: TRBV4-2

CDR3 protein: CASSLGQTAFYEQYF
CDR3 DNA: TGTGCCAGCAGTTTAGGGCAAACGGCCTTCTACGAGCAGTACTTC
J gene: TRBJ2-7
clone size: few
D gene: -
V gene: TRBV27

CDR3 protein: CASSQAATKNTEAFF
CDR3 DNA: TGTGCCAGCAGCCAAGCGGCAACTAAGAACACTGAAGCTTTCTTT
J gene: TRBJ1-1
clone size: few
D gene: -
V gene: TRBV3-1/TRBV3-2

CDR3 protein: CASSLGLVHLYEQYF
CDR3 DNA: TGTGCCAGCAGCTTAGGTTTGGTCCACCTCTACGAGCAGTACTTC
J gene: TRBJ2-7
clone size: -
D gene: -
V gene: TRBV7-3

CDR3 protein: CAWSVAGLDTGELFF
CDR3 DNA: TGTGCCTGGAGTGTAGCAGGCTTGGACACCGGGGAGCTGTTTTTT
J gene: TRBJ2-2
clone size: -
D gene: -
V gene: TRBV30

CDR3 protein: CASSQPTSGRQAGELFF
CDR3 DNA: TGCGCCAGCAGCCAGCCGACTAGCGGGAGACAGGCCGGGGAGCTGTTTTTT
J gene: TRBJ2-2
clone size: -
D gene: TRBD2
V gene: TRBV4-1

CDR3 protein: CASRETHWDRGLNGYTF
CDR3 DNA: TGTGCCAGTAGGGAGACACATTGGGACAGGGGGCTGAATGGCTACACCTTC
J gene: TRBJ1-2
clone size: few
D gene: TRBD1
V gene: TRBV19

CDR3 protein: CASSSGTANTEAFF
CDR3 DNA: TGTGCCAGCAGCTCAGGGACAGCGAACACTGAAGCTTTCTTT
J gene: TRBJ1-1
clone size: once
D gene: TRBD1
V gene: TRBV7-9

CDR3 protein: CASSTWSGTLQETQYF
CDR3 DNA: TGTGCCAGCAGCACCTGGTCCGGGACCCTCCAAGAGACCCAGTACTTC
J gene: TRBJ2-5
clone size: -
D gene: -
V gene: TRBV9

CDR3 protein: CASSPSPRGTEAFF
CDR3 DNA: TGTGCCAGCAGTCCCAGTCCTCGGGGGACTGAAGCTTTCTTT
J gene: TRBJ1-1
clone size: -
D gene: -
V gene: TRBV27

CDR3 protein: CASSQDWAGTIYF
CDR3 DNA: TGCGCCAGCAGCCAAGATTGGGCCGGCACCATATATTTT
J gene: TRBJ1-3
clone size: -
D gene: -
V gene: TRBV4-1

CDR3 protein: CASSPRGWGTEAFF
CDR3 DNA: TGTGCCAGCAGTCCACGGGGTTGGGGCACTGAAGCTTTCTTT
J gene: TRBJ1-1
clone size: -
D gene: -
V gene: TRBV27

CDR3 protein: CASSRDRYTDTQYF
CDR3 DNA: TGCGCCAGCAGCCGTGACAGATACACAGATACGCAGTATTTT
J gene: TRBJ2-3
clone size: -
D gene: -
V gene: TRBV4-1

CDR3 protein: CASSSGLANTDTQYF
CDR3 DNA: TGTGCCAGCAGCTCCGGACTAGCTAACACAGATACGCAGTATTTT
J gene: TRBJ2-3
clone size: -
D gene: TRBD2
V gene: TRBV7-9

CDR3 protein: CASSSGRSYEQYF
CDR3 DNA: TGTGCCAGCAGCTCGGGACGGTCCTACGAGCAGTACTTC
J gene: TRBJ2-7
clone size: -
D gene: -
V gene: TRBV5-4

CDR3 protein: CASSVVPGTGGYGYTF
CDR3 DNA: TGTGCCAGCAGCGTAGTCCCCGGGACAGGGGGCTATGGCTACACCTTC
J gene: TRBJ1-2
clone size: -
D gene: TRBD1
V gene: TRBV9

CDR3 protein: CASSAEGRGYGYTF
CDR3 DNA: TGTGCCAGTAGTGCGGAGGGACGGGGCTATGGCTACACCTTC
J gene: TRBJ1-2
clone size: -
D gene: -
V gene: TRBV19

CDR3 protein: CASSLGSVDNEQFF
CDR3 DNA: TGCGCCAGCAGCTTGGGCTCGGTGGACAATGAGCAGTTCTTC
J gene: TRBJ2-1
clone size: -
D gene: -
V gene: TRBV5-1

CDR3 protein: CSASPDSNQPQHF
CDR3 DNA: TGCAGTGCTAGTCCCGATAGCAATCAGCCCCAGCATTTT
J gene: TRBJ1-5
clone size: -
D gene: -
V gene: TRBV20-1

CDR3 protein: CASSEHLNQPQHF
CDR3 DNA: TGTGCCAGCAGTGAACACCTGAATCAGCCCCAGCATTTT
J gene: TRBJ1-5
clone size: -
D gene: -
V gene: TRBV6-1

CDR3 protein: CASSTGTSGETQYF
CDR3 DNA: TGTGCCAGCAGTACTGGGACTAGTGGAGAGACCCAGTACTTC
J gene: TRBJ2-5
clone size: -
D gene: TRBD2
V gene: TRBV6-6

CDR3 protein: CAWRKESNYGYTF
CDR3 DNA: TGTGCCTGGAGAAAAGAAAGCAACTATGGCTACACCTTC
J gene: TRBJ1-2
clone size: few
D gene: -
V gene: TRBV30

CDR3 protein: CASSEFGGSGYTF
CDR3 DNA: TGTGCCAGCAGTGAGTTTGGAGGTTCCGGCTACACCTTC
J gene: TRBJ1-2
clone size: -
D gene: -
V gene: TRBV6-1

CDR3 protein: CSASSGGIVSLNTEAFF
CDR3 DNA: TGCAGTGCTAGTTCAGGGGGCATTGTGAGTTTGAACACTGAAGCTTTCTTT
J gene: TRBJ1-1
clone size: few
D gene: TRBD1
V gene: TRBV20-1

CDR3 protein: CASSLRGGGEKLFF
CDR3 DNA: TGTGCCAGCAGCTTGAGGGGGGGAGGGGAAAAACTGTTTTTT
J gene: TRBJ1-4
clone size: -
D gene: -
V gene: TRBV5-5